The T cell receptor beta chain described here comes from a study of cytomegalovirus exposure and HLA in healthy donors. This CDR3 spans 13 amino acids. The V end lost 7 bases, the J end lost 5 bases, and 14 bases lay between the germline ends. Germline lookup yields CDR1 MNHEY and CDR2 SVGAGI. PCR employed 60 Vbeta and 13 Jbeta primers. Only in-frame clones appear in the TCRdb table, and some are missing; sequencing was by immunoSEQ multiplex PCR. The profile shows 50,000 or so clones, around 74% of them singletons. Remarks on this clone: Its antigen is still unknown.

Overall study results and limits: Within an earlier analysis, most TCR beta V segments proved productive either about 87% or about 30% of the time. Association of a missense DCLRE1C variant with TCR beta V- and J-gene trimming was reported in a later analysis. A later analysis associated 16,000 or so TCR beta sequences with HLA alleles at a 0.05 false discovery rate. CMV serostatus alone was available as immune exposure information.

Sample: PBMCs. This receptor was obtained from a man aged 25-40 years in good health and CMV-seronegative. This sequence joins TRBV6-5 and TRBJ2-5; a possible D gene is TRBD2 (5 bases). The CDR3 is CASKEANGETQYF. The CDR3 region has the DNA TGTGCCAGCAAGGAGGCAAACGGGGAGACCCAGTACTTC.